This TCR beta chain was documented in a study of cytomegalovirus exposure and HLA in healthy donors. Turning to the study itself: Genetic ancestry analysis placed approximately 80% of the 398 donors that were genotyped in the Caucasian-associated cluster.

The PCR employed 60 Vbeta primers together with 13 Jbeta primers. Profiling relied on immunoSEQ multiplex PCR, and the TCRdb table lists in-frame clones only, not all of them. The data contain about 180,000 clones, roughly 79% of them singletons. CDR3 length: 15 residues. CDR1 is SGHNT, CDR2 YYREEE, per germline (reference sequence). V trimming: 4 bases; J trimming: 8 bases; junction bases outside the gene matches: 7. On this clone itself: What it recognizes is unknown.

Study-wide results and limits: The study assumed roughly uniform donor sequencing depth for presence/absence analyses. Being productive about 90% or about 30% of the time was typical of most TCR beta V segments in an earlier analysis. Later analysis associated a missense DCLRE1C variant with TCR beta V- and J-gene trimming.

This chain joins TRBV5-4 and TRBJ1-6; 9 positions match TRBD1. Sequenced sample: PBMCs. This clonotype was obtained from a man aged 35-49 years in good health and CMV-seropositive. The CDR3 loop is CASSPGQGIYSPLHF. In DNA form, the CDR3 reads TGTGCCAGCAGCCCGGGACAGGGAATCTATTCACCCCTCCACTTT.